This record concerns one T cell receptor beta chain sequence. This CDR3 comprises 15 residues. The germline V gene encodes CDR1 MGHRA and CDR2 YSYEKL. V gave up 2 bases and J gave up 2 bases; unmatched junction bases: 4. Using immunoSEQ multiplex PCR, the repertoire was profiled, and TCRdb retains in-frame clones only, with some absent. This sample has roughly 79,000 clones, with around 90% found just once. This sample stems from a study of T cell changes during pregnancy in multiple sclerosis. The sequence derives from a female donor with multiple sclerosis, enrolled in a pregnancy study. Sample: CD4+ T cells from peripheral blood mononuclear cells, taken before pregnancy. This chain uses TRBV4-1 with TRBJ2-5; 8 nucleotides agree with TRBD1. CDR3 residues: CASSQRQGRQETQYF. CDR3 nucleotides: TGCGCCAGCAGCCAAAGACAGGGGCGGCAAGAGACCCAGTACTTC.